This T cell receptor (beta chain) derives from a study of molecular identifiers for immune sequencing clone quantification. Study overall: Replicates partitioned RNA from approximately 20,000 or 100,000 naive CD8 cells into five parts, sequencing four.

TCRdb reprocessed the PCR reads via MiXCR and lists one record per CDR3 protein. The profile shows about 640,000 distinct CDR3 sequences, less than 20% of them singletons. The table lists this clonotype with many counts. Trimming pared 5 bases from V and 2 bases from J, leaving 19 bases between. The germline V gene has CDR1 MNHEY and CDR2 SMNVEV (reference sequence). The CDR3 covers 16 residues. Naive CD8 libraries were made from about 19,000 to 1,100,000 sorted cells, and they used 10%, 30% or 50% RNA. In the sort, naive CD8 T cells were defined as CD8+CD4-CCR7+CD45RA+. The sample was naive CD8+ T cells from blood, with Jurkat cell RNA spiked in. Subset specified: FACS-sorted CD8+CD4-CCR7+CD45RA+ naive T cells. This receptor was obtained from a human donor in good health. Some libraries in this study had Jurkat cell RNA spiked in. This chain connects TRBV27 to TRBJ2-7; D is unresolved. CDR3 loop: CASSPEVSAATYEQYF. The DNA of the CDR3 is TGTGCCAGCAGTCCCGAAGTGAGCGCGGCTACCTACGAGCAGTACTTC.